This T cell receptor beta chain was found in a study of control samples from healthy donors and cancer patients. Here immunoSEQ multiplex PCR was the method, and the copy in TCRdb shows in-frame clones only, minus some. The sample records some 130,000 clones, 92% being singletons. This CDR3 has 13 residues. The germline V gene encodes CDR1 GTSNPN and CDR2 SVGIG (reference sequence). Trimming cost V 0 bases and J 13 bases, with 17 bases left between them. This clonotype originated in a woman aged 45 to 65 in good health. The V and J genes are TRBV30 and TRBJ2-3; D is perhaps TRBD1 (5 bases). Sequencing was done on a sample of blood. CDR3 protein: CAWSVGEQKVEYF. The CDR3 DNA sequence: TGTGCCTGGAGTGTAGGGGAACAGAAAGTGGAGTATTTT.